The sequence of this TCR beta chain was determined in a study of T cell responses to AZD1222 COVID-19 vaccine. As for the study in general: Combined were second doses at about 4 or about 12 weeks. Study-level results: Clonal diversity may have been underestimated, and the donors were mostly white British, with more females than males. The study found Spike-specific TCR breadth and depth rose after two AZD1222 doses. Among spike-specific TCRs, nearly half reportedly target unmutated variant regions.

Clones were read by immunoSEQ multiplex PCR, and TCRdb kept only the in-frame ones, dropping some. In the table there are 75,000 to 90,000 clones, about nine tenths of which are singletons. Notes on this clone: Its antigen remains unidentified.

The germline CDR1 and CDR2 sequences are MGHRA and YSYEKL. The V end lost 0 bases, the J end lost 6 bases, and 15 bases lay between the germline ends. The CDR3 spans 16 residues. Sequencing was performed on peripheral blood, taken on day 0 of AZD1222 vaccination. The V call is TRBV4-1, the J call TRBJ1-5, with D unclear. The source is an adult in good health. The chain's CDR3 is CASSQDLRMGGQPQHF. CDR3 nucleotide sequence: TGCGCCAGCAGCCAAGATCTTCGGATGGGTGGTCAGCCCCAGCATTTT.